This TCR beta chain appears in the sequencing data of a study of technical replicates of blood from a few donors (dated by TCRdb to 2015 to 2018). Library method: the immunoSEQ multiplex PCR assay. TCRdb mirrors the immuneACCESS table, restricted to in-frame sequences. Some clones are absent from its copies; in checked studies, under half trace to an unresolved V gene, and the reason for the others is unknown. The sample has roughly 87,000 clones on record, 91% of them singletons. Together, the top ten hold approximately 0.41% of the sample. V sheds 1 base and J sheds 5 bases, leaving 11 bases between their ends. The germline V gene supplies CDR1 LGHNA and CDR2 YNFKEQ. Including cysteine and phenylalanine, the CDR3 has 14 amino acids. Just CDR3 DNA is preserved here, 42 bases in frame from base 1. This clone was counted once. Which antigen it targets is not known. The input lacks base qualities; no much larger clone sits a single base away.

Recombination joined TRBV4-2 with TRBJ2-5; too little of a D gene remains to name it. Source material: T cells isolated from PBMCs. This TCR was recovered from a human donor in good health. This receptor carries the CDR3 CASSQAYAAETQYF. The DNA is TGTGCCAGCAGCCAAGCTTACGCAGCGGAGACCCAGTACTTC.